The 32 T cell receptor beta chains listed next were all sequenced from one sample in a study of blood T cell repertoires in COVID-19 (dated by TCRdb to about 2020). Libraries came from the immunoSEQ multiplex PCR assay. Drawn from immuneACCESS, this table holds only the in-frame rearrangements with V and J called that TCRdb kept. Clones are partly lost; checked studies trace under half to an unresolved V gene and leave the rest unexplained. The sample yields around 240,000 clones; about 88% were counted once. The top ten constitute around 0.97% of the sample. Sequencing was performed on peripheral blood. The receptors shown here come from a man aged 35-49 years with acute or convalescent COVID-19.

The gene calls are TRBV5-4 and TRBJ1-2; a weak D match, TRBD1 (6 bases). CDR1 is SGHNT and CDR2 is YYREEE in the germline V gene (reference sequence). The CDR3 runs to 14 residues. V lost 5 bases and J lost 0, with 11 bases in between. As DNA, the CDR3 is TGTGCCAGCAGTCGGACAGTAGCTAACTATGGCTACACCTTC. It is translated as CASSRTVANYGYTF.

The CDR3 nucleotides read TGTGCCAGCAGTGCCCTGGTAGCGGGGCCCACAGATACGCAGTATTTT. This sequence encodes CASSALVAGPTDTQYF. The chain has TRBV9 and TRBJ2-3; 8 nucleotides match TRBD2. The CDR3 loop spans 16 amino acids. From germline, CDR1 is SGDLS and CDR2 YYNGEE. The J segment lost 2 bases and the V segment lost 5 bases, leaving 10 bases of the junction unmatched.

The chain links TRBV5-5 to TRBJ1-6, with D unclear. CDR3 length: 13 residues. V was clipped by 0 bases and J by 9 bases, with 7 bases between them. Germline loops: CDR1 SGHKS, CDR2 YYEKEE (reference sequence). CDR3 nucleotide sequence: TGTGCCAGCAGCTTGGCCGCGGGTTCACCCCTCCACTTT. Translation gives CASSLAAGSPLHF.

The table lists this clone with a few counts. The chain joins TRBV4-2 to TRBJ2-1; TRBD2 aligns across 9 bases. The CDR3 length is 15 residues. Per germline, CDR1 LGHNA and CDR2 YNFKEQ. J was trimmed by 15 bases and V by 1 base; bases with no gene match: 13. The CDR3 region is CASSQVFGERGEWFF. For the CDR3, the DNA is TGTGCCAGCAGCCAAGTATTTGGCGAGCGGGGGGAGTGGTTCTTC.

This chain connects TRBV4-1 to TRBJ1-3; D is undetermined. The V end was cut by 5 bases, the J end by 2 bases, with 10 bases between. Germline V gene lookup returns CDR1 MGHRA and CDR2 YSYEKL. There are 14 residues in the CDR3. This chain's CDR3 is CASSSRDPGNTIYF. The CDR3 nucleotides are TGCGCCAGCAGCTCTCGCGATCCTGGAAACACCATATATTTT.

This clone has just a few counts. The chain carries TRBV18 and TRBJ1-1; maybe TRBD1 (6 bases). The CDR3 runs 16 residues. Trimming took off 4 bases at V and 0 bases at J, with 15 bases between the two ends. Germline assignment: CDR1 KGHSH and CDR2 LQKENI. This chain's CDR3 is CASSLGGATMNTEAFF. Written as DNA, the CDR3 is TGTGCCAGCTCACTGGGGGGGGCGACTATGAACACTGAAGCTTTCTTT.

The chain links TRBV3-1 (or the pseudogene TRBV3-2) to TRBJ2-1, with TRBD2 identical over 7 bases. With V trimmed by 0 bases and J by 15 bases, 5 bases remained unmatched. Per the germline V gene, CDR1 is LGHDT and CDR2 is YNNKEL (reference sequence). This CDR3 spans 12 amino acids. In nucleotides, the CDR3 is TGTGCCAGCAGCCAAGATTATCGGGAGGTGTTCTTC. This gives the protein CASSQDYREVFF.

As for this clone: At the DNA level, this CDR3 is encoded by other sequences in the same sample as well. CDR3 region: CASSLTGGTEAFF. CDR3 DNA: TGTGCCAGTAGTTTGACAGGGGGGACTGAAGCTTTCTTT. This chain uses TRBV19 with TRBJ1-1; TRBD1 agrees at 9 bases. J gave up 5 bases and V 5 bases, and 3 bases lay outside the gene matches. This CDR3 comprises 13 residues. CDR1 LNHDA and CDR2 SQIVND come from the germline V gene (reference sequence). Complete variable domain (other parts from reference TRBV19 and TRBJ1-1): DGGITQSPKYLFRKEGQNVTLSCEQNLNHDAMYWYRQDPGQGLRLIYYSQIVNDFQKGDIAEGYSVSREKKESFPLTVTSAQKNPTAFYLCASSLTGGTEAFFGQGTRLTVV.

The J gene is TRBJ1-2, the V gene TRBV2, with 9 nucleotides matching TRBD1. V was clipped by 6 bases and J by 6 bases; unmatched bases: 8. Germline V gene data show CDR1 as SNHLY and CDR2 as FYNNEI. The CDR3 covers 14 residues. CDR3 loop: CASSVTGGADGYTF. As DNA, the CDR3 is TGTGCCAGCAGCGTCACAGGGGGCGCGGATGGCTACACCTTC.

The CDR3 DNA is TGTGCCAGCAGCTTAACGGGACAGGGCTCGAATGAGCAGTTCTTC. This encodes CASSLTGQGSNEQFF. The chain couples TRBV7-3 to TRBJ2-1; TRBD1 aligns across 9 bases. Trimming took 0 bases from V and 7 from J; bases not matched to a gene: 4. This CDR3 has 15 amino acids. Germline CDR1 SGHTA, CDR2 FQGTGA.

Comments on this clone: Mismatch with germline at one junction end may stem from a read error. This chain connects TRBV11-2 to TRBJ1-2; TRBD1 is a possible D gene (5 bases). This CDR3 has 13 residues. CDR1 is SGHAT and CDR2 is FQNNGV in the germline V gene. CDR3 DNA: TGTGCCAGCAGCCCCCCCTCGGGGGAGGGCGCGCAGTTC. Its protein product is CASSPPSGEGAQF.

V and J are TRBV15 and TRBJ1-4; tentative D call: TRBD1 (5 bases). Germline V lookup: CDR1 LNHNV, CDR2 YYDKDF (reference sequence). The CDR3 is made up of 15 amino acids. V was pared by 3 bases and J by 7 bases, with 15 bases between. The CDR3 loop is CATSRPGGRGEKLFF. The CDR3 nucleotides are TGTGCCACCAGCAGGCCGGGGGGGAGGGGTGAAAAACTGTTTTTT.

The chain has TRBV2 and TRBJ2-6, with TRBD1 as a possible D gene (5 bases). The germline gives CDR1 SNHLY, CDR2 FYNNEI. The CDR3 runs 17 residues. V was pared by 1 base and J by 3 bases, with 13 bases between. CDR3 DNA sequence: TGTGCCAGCAGTGAAGAGGCAGGGTTGAGTGGGGCCAACGTCCTGACTTTC. Translation: CASSEEAGLSGANVLTF.

The chain combines TRBV18 with TRBJ1-1; 7 bases fit TRBD1. Germline V lookup: CDR1 KGHSH, CDR2 LQKENI. V shed 7 bases and J 0 bases; nucleotides not matched to a gene: 2. The CDR3 covers 13 residues. The CDR3 coding sequence is TGTGCCAGCTTGGGACAGATGAACACTGAAGCTTTCTTT. This translates into CASLGQMNTEAFF.

The chain joins TRBV19 to TRBJ1-4; D is undetermined. V lost 4 bases, J lost 8 bases, and 11 bases lay in between. This CDR3 comprises 13 residues. Per the germline V gene, CDR1 is LNHDA and CDR2 is SQIVND (reference sequence). CDR3 in amino acids: CASSKPLEEKLFF. As DNA, the CDR3 is TGTGCCAGTAGTAAACCCCTCGAGGAAAAACTGTTTTTT.

This chain joins TRBV6-5 and TRBJ1-1; D is perhaps TRBD1 (6 bases). Germline CDR1 reads MNHEY; CDR2 reads SVGAGI. The length of the CDR3 is 16 residues. V lost 0 bases and J lost 0, with 11 bases in between. CDR3 sequence: CASSYSRGTLNTEAFF. As DNA, the CDR3 is TGTGCCAGCAGTTACTCGAGAGGGACATTGAACACTGAAGCTTTCTTT.

The chain employs TRBV7-9 and TRBJ1-2; 8 nucleotides agree with TRBD1. Germline trimming cut 5 bases from V and 5 bases from J; bases unmatched to any gene: 10. The CDR3 runs 15 residues. The germline V gene encodes CDR1 SEHNR and CDR2 FQNEAQ (reference sequence). The CDR3 loop is CASSPGAGGGYGYTF. CDR3 bases: TGTGCCAGCAGCCCCGGGGCAGGGGGCGGGTATGGCTACACCTTC.

The gene calls are TRBV28 and TRBJ1-6, with 9 positions matching TRBD1. Losses at the gene ends were 3 bases for V and 7 bases for J; bases not matched to a gene: 4. Germline V gives CDR1 MDHEN, CDR2 SYDVKM. The CDR3 consists of 15 residues. As DNA, the CDR3 is TGTGCCAGCAGTTTCGGGACAGGGCGGAATTCACCCCTCCACTTT. This translates into CASSFGTGRNSPLHF.

V is TRBV5-1 and J is TRBJ1-2; D possibly corresponds to TRBD1 (5 bases). CDR3 size: 14 residues. Germline values: CDR1 SGHRS, CDR2 YFSETQ. V shed 3 bases and J shed 5 bases, with 14 bases lying between them. CDR3 nucleotides: TGCGCCAGCAGCTACGGGACTACCACTTATGGCTACACCTTC. Translation: CASSYGTTTYGYTF.

The V call is TRBV9, the J call TRBJ2-3; tentative D call: TRBD1 (5 bases). The ends were cut back, 0 bases at V and 4 bases at J, with 9 bases in the middle. The germline gives CDR1 SGDLS, CDR2 YYNGEE. This CDR3 is built from 14 residues. The CDR3 DNA follows: TGTGCCAGCAGCGTAGCGATAGGGGCAGATACGCAGTATTTT. It encodes CASSVAIGADTQYF.

V and J are TRBV9 and TRBJ1-1; TRBD1 aligns across 9 bases. CDR3 length: 16 residues. J was trimmed by 9 bases and V by 4 bases; bases with no gene match: 16. Germline assignment: CDR1 SGDLS and CDR2 YYNGEE. CDR3 in amino acids: CASSPPGQGYLRKAFF. In DNA form, the CDR3 reads TGTGCCAGCAGCCCCCCGGGACAGGGATACTTGCGGAAAGCTTTCTTT. The variable domain in full, completed from reference TRBV9 and TRBJ1-1, reads DSGVTQTPKHLITATGQRVTLRCSPRSGDLSVYWYQQSLDQGLQFLIQYYNGEERAKGNILERFSAQQFPDLHSELNLSSLELGDSALYFCASSPPGQGYLRKAFFGQGTRLTVV.

The genes are TRBV3-1 (or the pseudogene TRBV3-2) and TRBJ1-2; maybe TRBD1 (5 bases). The V and J ends lost 4 bases and 8 bases respectively, with 14 bases between them. The CDR3 covers 13 residues. In germline, CDR1 is LGHDT, CDR2 YNNKEL (reference sequence). This CDR3 is CASSPSKQVGYTF. CDR3 nucleotides: TGTGCCAGCAGCCCCAGCAAACAGGTGGGCTACACCTTC.

The chain links TRBV5-4 to TRBJ2-1, with no clear D. In germline, CDR1 is SGHNT, CDR2 YYREEE (reference sequence). The CDR3 runs 11 residues. Trimming removed 4 bases from V and 5 bases from J, with 4 bases in between. CDR3 residues: CASSSNNEQFF. In DNA form, the CDR3 reads TGTGCCAGCAGCAGCAACAATGAGCAGTTCTTC.

The genes are TRBV5-1 and TRBJ1-1; 8 nucleotides align to TRBD1. V trimming: 0 bases; J trimming: 0 bases; junction bases outside the gene matches: 10. This CDR3 region has 18 residues. CDR1 is SGHRS, CDR2 YFSETQ, per germline. CDR3 sequence reads: CASSLAGQGAEVNTEAFF. CDR3 in DNA: TGCGCCAGCAGCTTGGCCGGGCAGGGGGCGGAGGTGAACACTGAAGCTTTCTTT.

V and J are TRBV6-6 and TRBJ1-1; 8 bases fit TRBD1. Germline CDR1 MNHNY, CDR2 SVGAGI (reference sequence). The V segment lost 7 bases and the J segment 1 base; nucleotides outside the gene matches: 8. The CDR3 length is 15 residues. Here the CDR3 reads CASIIQGAKNTEAFF. In nucleotides, the CDR3 is TGTGCCAGCATCATCCAGGGGGCCAAGAACACTGAAGCTTTCTTT.

The rearrangement joins TRBV6-5 to TRBJ2-3; a possible D gene is TRBD2 (5 bases). This CDR3 is 14 amino acids long. The germline V gene encodes CDR1 MNHEY and CDR2 SVGAGI. V dropped 5 bases and J dropped 0 bases, with 9 bases sitting between them. Here the CDR3 reads CASSPGKSTDTQYF. The CDR3 coding sequence is TGTGCCAGCAGTCCGGGGAAGAGCACAGATACGCAGTATTTT.

The chain uses TRBV5-1 and TRBJ1-1; the D gene is possibly TRBD1 (6 bases). The CDR3 is made up of 17 amino acids. Germline loops: CDR1 SGHRS, CDR2 YFSETQ. The V and J ends lost 2 bases and 2 bases respectively, with 19 bases between them. Here the CDR3 reads CASSLRSAVQGNTEAFF. The CDR3 bases are TGCGCCAGCAGCTTAAGGTCGGCGGTACAGGGAAACACTGAAGCTTTCTTT. The whole variable domain, remainder taken from reference TRBV5-1 and TRBJ1-1, is KAGVTQTPRYLIKTRGQQVTLSCSPISGHRSVSWYQQTPGQGLQFLFEYFSETQRNKGNFPGRFSGRQFSNSRSEMNVSTLELGDSALYLCASSLRSAVQGNTEAFFGQGTRLTVV.

This chain links TRBV5-8 with TRBJ2-1; D is uncertain. The CDR3 is made up of 12 amino acids. V lost 4 bases and J 5 bases, leaving 7 bases between the germline ends. CDR1 is SGHTS, CDR2 YDEGEE, per germline. CDR3 amino acids: CASSLSNNEQFF. In DNA form, the CDR3 reads TGTGCCAGCAGCCTAAGTAACAATGAGCAGTTCTTC.

This clone was recorded only once. This chain uses TRBV19 with TRBJ2-3; 9 bases align to TRBD1. V dropped 6 bases and J dropped 5; count of bases not matched to a gene: 9. The CDR3 consists of 15 residues. The V gene's germline CDR1 is LNHDA and CDR2 SQIVND (reference sequence). The CDR3 reads CASRRPGQGIDTQYF. DNA of the CDR3: TGTGCCAGTAGGAGGCCGGGACAGGGCATAGATACGCAGTATTTT.

V gene TRBV28 combines with J gene TRBJ1-2; 9 bases match TRBD1. This CDR3 contains 13 residues. CDR1 is MDHEN, CDR2 SYDVKM, per germline. V trimming: 3 bases; J trimming: 6 bases; junction bases outside the gene matches: 2. CDR3 nucleotides: TGTGCCAGCAGTTTGGGACAGGGTAATGGCTACACCTTC. This sequence encodes CASSLGQGNGYTF.

The rearrangement links TRBV6-5 to TRBJ2-1; 12 bases line up with TRBD2. The V gene end was trimmed by 6 bases and the J gene end by 4 bases; junction bases not matched to a gene: 4. CDR1 is MNHEY and CDR2 is SVGAGI in the germline V gene. This CDR3 contains 15 residues. The CDR3 reads CASRTLAGGYNEQFF. The CDR3 DNA sequence: TGTGCCAGCAGGACACTAGCGGGGGGTTACAATGAGCAGTTCTTC.

V gene TRBV19 combines with J gene TRBJ1-2, with no clear D. The CDR3 has 13 residues. Germline V gene sequence: CDR1 LNHDA, CDR2 SQIVND (reference sequence). Deletions cut 2 bases from V and 3 bases from J, with 7 bases between. The chain's CDR3 is CASSINRDYGYTF. The CDR3 region has the DNA TGTGCCAGTAGTATAAACCGCGACTATGGCTACACCTTC.